This is a list of T cell receptor beta chains from one sample in a study of tumor and adjacent non-tumor tissue in lung cancer. MiXCR, applied by TCRdb to the multiplex PCR reads, yields one record per CDR3 protein. The sample records some 74,000 distinct CDR3 sequences, roughly two thirds being singletons. Sequenced input: lung tumor tissue. The receptors derive from a middle-aged woman with non-small cell lung cancer. Each CDR3 is given with its conserved first and last residue. Fields, in order: D gene, V gene, J gene, clone size, CDR3 protein, CDR3 DNA. A D gene is named only where the DNA matches it firmly. A clone size is listed for some rows: how often the clone was seen (once, few, many), or a class if it is expanded.

NA,TRBV29-1,TRBJ1-1,NA,CSVHNPGRGGAFF,TGCAGCGTTCATAACCCGGGGAGGGGGGGAGCTTTCTTT
TRBD2,TRBV11-2,TRBJ2-5,medium-sized,CASSLNLAGGPQETQYF,TGTGCCAGCAGCTTAAATTTAGCGGGGGGGCCCCAAGAGACCCAGTACTTC
NA,TRBV28,TRBJ1-1,many,CASSLDTPGGTEAFF,TGTGCCAGCAGTCTGGACACCCCGGGGGGCACTGAAGCTTTCTTT
NA,TRBV6-1,TRBJ1-2,NA,CASSETNWGQDGYTF,TGTGCCAGCAGTGAGACCAATTGGGGCCAGGATGGCTACACCTTC
NA,TRBV29-1,TRBJ2-7,once,CSVIDRDSFKQYF,TGCAGCGTTATCGACAGGGACTCTTTTAAGCAGTACTTC
NA,TRBV6-5,TRBJ1-2,NA,CASGDIPNSYTF,TGTGCCAGCGGTGACATCCCTAATAGCTACACCTTC
NA,TRBV10-3,TRBJ2-5,few,CAISESTSTETQYF,TGTGCCATCAGTGAGAGTACTAGCACGGAGACCCAGTACTTC
NA,TRBV11-2,TRBJ1-1,few,CASIDSVFEAFF,TGTGCCAGCATCGATTCGGTGTTTGAAGCTTTCTTT
TRBD2,TRBV20-1,TRBJ2-3,many,CSASSGYTDTQYF,TGCAGTGCTAGTAGCGGGTACACAGATACGCAGTATTTT
NA,TRBV11-2,TRBJ2-1,NA,CASNQTYRSSYNEQFF,TGTGCCAGCAACCAGACTTACAGAAGCTCCTACAATGAGCAGTTCTTC
TRBD2,TRBV11-2,TRBJ2-1,once,CASNSRIVTSEGLREQSF,TGTGCCAGCAACTCGCGCATCGTAACTAGCGAGGGACTAAGGGAGCAGTCCTTC